This T cell receptor (beta chain) was retrieved from a study of T cell responses to AZD1222 COVID-19 vaccine. V lost 3 bases and J 2 bases, leaving 16 bases between the germline ends. Germline CDR1 is KGHDR and CDR2 is SFDVKD. The CDR3 runs 17 residues. Clones were sequenced by immunoSEQ multiplex PCR, and TCRdb holds only the in-frame ones, with some missing. The sample gives around 110,000 clones, 70% to 90% of which show up once; 4.5% to 6% is in the top ten. The sequence came from an adult who received the AZD1222 COVID-19 vaccine. This sample comprised peripheral blood, obtained 28 days after the second AZD1222 dose. The chain combines TRBV24-1 with TRBJ1-5; D call uncertain. The DNA of the CDR3 is TGTGCCACCAGTGATGGGAAGGGTCCTATCGGCAATCAGCCCCAGCATTTT. Its translation is CATSDGKGPIGNQPQHF.